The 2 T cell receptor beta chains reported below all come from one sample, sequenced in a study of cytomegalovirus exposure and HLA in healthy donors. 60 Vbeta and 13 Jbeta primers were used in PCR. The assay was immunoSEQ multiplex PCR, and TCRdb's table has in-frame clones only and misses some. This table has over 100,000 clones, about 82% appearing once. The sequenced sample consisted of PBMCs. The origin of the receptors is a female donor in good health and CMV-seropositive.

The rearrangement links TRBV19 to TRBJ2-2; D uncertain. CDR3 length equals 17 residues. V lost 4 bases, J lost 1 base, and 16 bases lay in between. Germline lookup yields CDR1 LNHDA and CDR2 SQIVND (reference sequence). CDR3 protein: CASSSTLSTGNTGELFF. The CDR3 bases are TGTGCCAGTAGTAGTACTTTGTCAACCGGGAACACCGGGGAGCTGTTTTTT.

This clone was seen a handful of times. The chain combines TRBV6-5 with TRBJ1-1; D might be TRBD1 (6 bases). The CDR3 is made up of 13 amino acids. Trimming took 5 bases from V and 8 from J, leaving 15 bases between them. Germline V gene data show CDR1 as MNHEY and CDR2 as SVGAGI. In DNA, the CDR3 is TGTGCCAGCAGTGAGGGGGAGCCAACCGAAGCTTTCTTT. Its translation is CASSEGEPTEAFF.